This entry is about one T cell receptor beta chain. A junction boundary mismatches the germline segment, possibly from a read error. Researchers ran the assay at a deep level. Several immunoSEQ 96-well plates shared each subset's DNA, each plate a replicate. Assay used: immunoSEQ multiplex PCR; TCRdb lists only in-frame clones, some missing. The sample has about half a million clones; approximately 85% are singletons. This specimen comes from a study of shared clonotypes between healthy human individuals. The CDR3 has 9 residues. Germline CDR1 reads LGHNA; CDR2 reads YNFKEQ. The chain uses TRBV4-2 and TRBJ2-7; the D is unclear. This clonotype originated in a woman aged 40 to 50 in good health. Some clones in this sample may be carry-over from other donors' samples. The sequenced sample consisted of PBMCs. The CDR3 DNA follows: TGTGCCAGCAGCCAAGCACGCTTCTTC. This gives the protein CASSQARFF.